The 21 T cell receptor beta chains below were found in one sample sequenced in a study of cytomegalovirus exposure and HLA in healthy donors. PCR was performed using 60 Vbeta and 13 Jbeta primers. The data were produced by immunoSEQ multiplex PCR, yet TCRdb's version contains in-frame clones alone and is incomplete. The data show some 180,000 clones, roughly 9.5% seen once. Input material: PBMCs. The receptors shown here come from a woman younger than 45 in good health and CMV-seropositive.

DNA for the CDR3: TGTGCCAGCAGCTCCGGGACTAGCGGTAAAGAGACCCAGTACTTC. This gives the protein CASSSGTSGKETQYF. This chain connects TRBV7-9 to TRBJ2-5; 11 bases fit TRBD2. The trim removed 4 bases at V and 3 bases at J, leaving 4 bases unmatched. This CDR3 region has 15 residues. The germline V gene has CDR1 SEHNR and CDR2 FQNEAQ (reference sequence).

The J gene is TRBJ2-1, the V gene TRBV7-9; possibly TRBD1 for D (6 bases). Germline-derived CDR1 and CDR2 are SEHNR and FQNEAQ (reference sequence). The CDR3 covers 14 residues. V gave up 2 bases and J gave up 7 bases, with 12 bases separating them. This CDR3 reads CASSLNRDKNEQFF. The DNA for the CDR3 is TGTGCCAGCAGCTTAAACAGGGATAAGAATGAGCAGTTCTTC.

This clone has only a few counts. The DNA of the CDR3 is TGTGCCAGTAGTATAGTACGGATTAGGCGGGACTCCACCTTCTACGAGCAGTACTTC. This sequence encodes CASSIVRIRRDSTFYEQYF. J is TRBJ2-7 and V is TRBV19; a possible D gene is TRBD2 (6 bases). Trimming cost V 1 base and J 3 bases, with 25 bases left between them. CDR1 LNHDA and CDR2 SQIVND come from the germline V gene (reference sequence). The length of the CDR3 is 19 residues.

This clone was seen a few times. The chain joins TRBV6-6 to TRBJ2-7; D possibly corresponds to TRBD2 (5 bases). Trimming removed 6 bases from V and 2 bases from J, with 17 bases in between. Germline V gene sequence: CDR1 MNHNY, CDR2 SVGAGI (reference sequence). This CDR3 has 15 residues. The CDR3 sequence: CASSHSSLFTYEQYF. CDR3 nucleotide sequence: TGTGCCAGCAGCCATTCTAGCCTTTTCACCTACGAGCAGTACTTC.

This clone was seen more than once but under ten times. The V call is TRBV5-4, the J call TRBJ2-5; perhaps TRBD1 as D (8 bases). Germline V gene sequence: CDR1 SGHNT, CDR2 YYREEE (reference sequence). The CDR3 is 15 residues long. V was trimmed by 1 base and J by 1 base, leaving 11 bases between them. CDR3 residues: CASSLTGGVQETQYF. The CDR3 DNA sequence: TGTGCCAGCAGCTTGACAGGGGGGGTCCAAGAGACCCAGTACTTC.

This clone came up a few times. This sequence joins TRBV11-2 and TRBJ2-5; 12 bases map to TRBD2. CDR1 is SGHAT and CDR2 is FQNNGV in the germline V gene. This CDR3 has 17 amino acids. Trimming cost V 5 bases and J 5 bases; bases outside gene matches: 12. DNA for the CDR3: TGTGCCAGCAGCCTCAGAGCTAGCGGGAGGGCGTGGGAGACCCAGTACTTC. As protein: CASSLRASGRAWETQYF.

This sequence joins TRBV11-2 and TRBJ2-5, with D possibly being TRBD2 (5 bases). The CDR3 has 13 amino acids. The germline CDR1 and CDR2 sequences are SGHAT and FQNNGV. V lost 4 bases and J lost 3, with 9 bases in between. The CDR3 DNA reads TGTGCCAGCAGCTGGGAGCGGAAAGAGACCCAGTACTTC. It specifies CASSWERKETQYF.

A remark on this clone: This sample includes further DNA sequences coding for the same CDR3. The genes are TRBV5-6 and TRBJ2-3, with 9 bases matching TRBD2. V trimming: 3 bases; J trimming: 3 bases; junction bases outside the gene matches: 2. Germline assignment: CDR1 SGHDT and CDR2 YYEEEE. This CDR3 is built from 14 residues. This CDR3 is CASSSSGRTDTQYF. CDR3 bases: TGTGCCAGCAGCTCAAGCGGGAGGACAGATACGCAGTATTTT.

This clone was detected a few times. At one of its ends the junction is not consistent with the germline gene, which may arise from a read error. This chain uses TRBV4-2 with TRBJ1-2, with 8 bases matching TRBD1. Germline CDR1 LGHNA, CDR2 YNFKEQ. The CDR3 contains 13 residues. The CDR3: CASSQAVGTGKNF. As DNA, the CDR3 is TGTGCCAGCAGCCAAGCGGTCGGGACAGGAAAAAACTTC.

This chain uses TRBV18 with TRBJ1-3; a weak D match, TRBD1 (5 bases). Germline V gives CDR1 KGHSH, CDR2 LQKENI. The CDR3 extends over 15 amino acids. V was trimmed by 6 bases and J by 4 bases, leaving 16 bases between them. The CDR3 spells CASSPPRASGNTIYF. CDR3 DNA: TGTGCCAGCTCCCCCCCCAGGGCATCGGGAAACACCATATATTTT. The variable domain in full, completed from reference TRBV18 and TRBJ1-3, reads NAGVMQNPRHLVRRRGQEARLRCSPMKGHSHVYWYRQLPEEGLKFMVYLQKENIIDESGMPKERFSAEFPKEGPSILRIQQVVRGDSAAYFCASSPPRASGNTIYFGEGSWLTVV.

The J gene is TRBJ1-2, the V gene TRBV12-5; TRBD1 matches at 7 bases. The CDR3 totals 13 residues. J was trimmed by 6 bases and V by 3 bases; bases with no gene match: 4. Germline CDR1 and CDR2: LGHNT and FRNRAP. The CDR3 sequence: CASGFDRVHGYTF. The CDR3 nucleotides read TGTGCTAGTGGTTTCGACAGGGTCCATGGCTACACCTTC.

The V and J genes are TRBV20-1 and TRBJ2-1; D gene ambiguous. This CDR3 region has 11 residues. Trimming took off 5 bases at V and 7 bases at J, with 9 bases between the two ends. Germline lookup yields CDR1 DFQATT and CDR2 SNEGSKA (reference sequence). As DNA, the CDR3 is TGCAGTGCTTATGTCAGGAATGAGCAGTTCTTC. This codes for CSAYVRNEQFF.

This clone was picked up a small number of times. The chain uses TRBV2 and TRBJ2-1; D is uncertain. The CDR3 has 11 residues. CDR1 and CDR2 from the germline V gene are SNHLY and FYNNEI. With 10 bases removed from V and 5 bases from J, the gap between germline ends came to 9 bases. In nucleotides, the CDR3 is TGTGCCACCTACCTCAACAATGAGCAGTTCTTC. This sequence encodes CATYLNNEQFF.

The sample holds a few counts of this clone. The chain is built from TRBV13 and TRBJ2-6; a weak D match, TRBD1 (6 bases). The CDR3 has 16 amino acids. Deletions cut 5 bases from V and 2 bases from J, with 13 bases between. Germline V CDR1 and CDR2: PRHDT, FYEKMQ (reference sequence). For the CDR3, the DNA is TGTGCCAGCAGCGGATCGGACAGTCCTGGGGCCAACGTCCTGACTTTC. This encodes CASSGSDSPGANVLTF.

CDR3: CASSGVTGASYNEQFF. In DNA, the CDR3 is TGCGCCAGCAGTGGCGTTACGGGAGCATCCTACAATGAGCAGTTCTTC. The V gene is TRBV10-1, the J gene TRBJ2-1, with a possible D match to TRBD2 (6 bases). The V end lost 4 bases, the J end lost 1 base, and 14 bases lay between the germline ends. Germline-derived CDR1 and CDR2 are WNHNN and SYGVQD (reference sequence). The CDR3 runs 16 residues.

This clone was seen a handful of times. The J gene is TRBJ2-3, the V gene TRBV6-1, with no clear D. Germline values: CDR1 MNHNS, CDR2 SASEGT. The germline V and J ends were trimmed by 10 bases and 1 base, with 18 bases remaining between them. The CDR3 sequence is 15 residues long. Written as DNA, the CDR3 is TGTGCCACCCAGAATGACATCTCGGGCACAGATACGCAGTATTTT. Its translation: CATQNDISGTDTQYF.

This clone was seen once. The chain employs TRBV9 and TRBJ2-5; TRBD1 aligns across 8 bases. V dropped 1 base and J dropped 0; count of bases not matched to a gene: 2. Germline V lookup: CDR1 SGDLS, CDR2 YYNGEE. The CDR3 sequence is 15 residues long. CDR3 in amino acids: CASSVSTGDQETQYF. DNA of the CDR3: TGTGCCAGCAGCGTATCGACAGGGGACCAAGAGACCCAGTACTTC.

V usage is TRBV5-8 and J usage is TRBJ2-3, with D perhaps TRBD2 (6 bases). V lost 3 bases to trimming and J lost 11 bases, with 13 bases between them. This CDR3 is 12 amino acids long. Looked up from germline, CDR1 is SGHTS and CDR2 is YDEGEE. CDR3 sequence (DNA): TGTGCCAGCAGCTACCGGGAGTGGGGGCAGTATTTT. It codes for CASSYREWGQYF.

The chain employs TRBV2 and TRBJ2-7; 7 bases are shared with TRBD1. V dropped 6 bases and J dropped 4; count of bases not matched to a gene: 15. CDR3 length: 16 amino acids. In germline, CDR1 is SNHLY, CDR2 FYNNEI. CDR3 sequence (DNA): TGTGCCAGCAGAAGACCAGACAGGGATATTGGGTACGAGCAGTACTTC. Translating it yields CASRRPDRDIGYEQYF.

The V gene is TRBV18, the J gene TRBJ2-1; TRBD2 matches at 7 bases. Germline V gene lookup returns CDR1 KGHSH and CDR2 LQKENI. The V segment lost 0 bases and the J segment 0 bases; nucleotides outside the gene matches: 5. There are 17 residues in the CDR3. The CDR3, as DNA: TGTGCCAGCTCACCACCGCGCGGGGGTAGCTCCTACAATGAGCAGTTCTTC. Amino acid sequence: CASSPPRGGSSYNEQFF.

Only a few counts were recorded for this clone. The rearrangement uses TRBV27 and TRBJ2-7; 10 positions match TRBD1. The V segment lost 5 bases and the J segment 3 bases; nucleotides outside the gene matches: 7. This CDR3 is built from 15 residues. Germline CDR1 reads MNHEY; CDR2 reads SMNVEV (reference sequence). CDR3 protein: CASSPSTGGNYEQYF. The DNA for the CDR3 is TGTGCCAGCAGTCCCTCGACAGGGGGCAACTACGAGCAGTACTTC.